This record looks at one T cell receptor beta chain sequence and its context. Antigen unknown. The donors were all healthy and Caucasian. The data originate from a study of identical twins. Notes on the study in general: With monozygotic twins, out-of-frame TCR alpha sharing exceeded what models estimated.

The CDR3 length is 13 residues. Germline V gene lookup returns CDR1 DFQATT and CDR2 SNEGSKA (reference sequence). Trimming cost V 4 bases and J 2 bases; bases outside gene matches: 0. TCRdb itself ran the 5' RACE reads through MiXCR, one entry per CDR3 protein. Seen here are 250,000 to 350,000 distinct CDR3 sequences, about 8% observed once, and the top ten hold around 2.1%. This same sample was also part of a study on yellow fever vaccine responses in identical twins.

J is TRBJ2-1 and V is TRBV20-1; 9 bases fit TRBD2. Sequencing was performed on memory (CD45RO+) T cells sorted from blood. This clonotype originated in a woman aged 18-29 years in good health. The CDR3 nucleotides read TGCAGTGCTAAGCGGGGGGCCTACAATGAGCAGTTCTTC. This codes for CSAKRGAYNEQFF.